Listed here is a single T cell receptor beta chain. The target of this receptor is not known. No base qualities exist here, and no much larger clone lies one base off it. The data were obtained in a study of OX40 agonist ivuxolimab in advanced cancers. About the study as a whole: Ivuxolimab was an agonistic, fully human IgG2 monoclonal antibody directed against OX40 (CD134), a costimulatory receptor. Intravenous ivuxolimab was administered to patients every 2 weeks at six dose levels: 0.01, 0.1, 0.3, 1.5, 3 and 10 mg/kg. Among the roughly 54 dose-escalation patients, about 20 had hepatocellular carcinoma, some 15 melanoma, 9 renal cell carcinoma and 9 head and neck cancer. The dose-escalation cohort was roughly 87% male with a mean age of about 60 years, ranging from 23 to 79. Patients were allowed to have had prior anti-PD-1, anti-PD-L1 or anti-CTLA-4 therapy, and roughly two fifths of the dose-escalation patients had been treated with checkpoint inhibitors. Partial responses occurred in three dose-escalation patients, of whom one had hepatocellular carcinoma and two had cutaneous melanoma. The purpose of peripheral TCRbeta sequencing was to test whether ivuxolimab changed TCR sequence diversity and led to clonal T-cell expansion. The monotherapy dose-escalation portion (N ≈ 57 patients) of the phase I ivuxolimab trial is reported in the paper.

Genomic DNA was extracted from sorted cells for sequencing of the TCRbeta CDR3 region. The immunoSEQ Assay was used for sequencing of TCRbeta CDR3 regions. TCRdb's version of the immuneACCESS table is confined to in-frame rearrangements and falls short of the full clone set. An unresolved V gene accounts for under half of the shortfall where checked; the remainder is of unknown origin. The sample includes some 59,000 clones, with 82% observed a single time. 3.5% to 4.5% of the sample lies in the top ten. According to the germline V gene, CDR1 reads SGDLS and CDR2 reads YYNGEE. The CDR3 holds 14 amino acids from the cysteine to the phenylalanine. Here the CDR3 DNA is all that survives: 42 bases in frame from base 1. Ends trimmed: V by 4 bases, J by 7 bases; bases unmatched to a gene: 10. Beyond this particular receptor, the publication reports: Clonal expansion of both CD4+ and CD8+ blood T cells was observed from baseline to week 6 at doses 0.1 to 3.0 mg/kg. On average, CD8+ T cells showed more expanded clones than CD4+ T cells after ivuxolimab. Partial responders in the 0.1-3.0 mg/kg groups had among the lowest normalized peripheral clonal expansion, especially among CD8+ T cells. Low levels of normalized T-cell clonal expansion were also seen in some patients who did not respond. Antigen specificity was not determined for the clonally expanded peripheral T cells.

Patients with autoimmune disease history or receiving systemic immunosuppression were excluded from the trial. Peripheral blood for TCR sequencing was drawn from every dose cohort at baseline, at cycle 4 day 1 and at cycle 7 day 1. The samples were drawn from a first-in-human, open-label, multicenter phase I dose-escalation trial of ivuxolimab. Adults with locally advanced or metastatic melanoma, renal cell carcinoma, hepatocellular carcinoma or head and neck squamous cell carcinoma were enrolled in the trial. Before TCR sequencing, CD4+ and CD8+ T cells were separately sorted from peripheral blood.

This clonotype originated in an adult with an advanced solid tumor such as melanoma, head and neck, liver or kidney cancer. The sample consisted of CD4+ or CD8+ T cells sorted from blood, taken in a trial of the OX40 agonist ivuxolimab. The chain links TRBV9 with TRBJ1-2; TRBD1 lines up with 7 middle nucleotides. CDR3 protein: CASSRQGERGGYTF. The sequence in DNA is TGTGCCAGCAGCAGACAGGGCGAGCGCGGTGGCTACACCTTC.